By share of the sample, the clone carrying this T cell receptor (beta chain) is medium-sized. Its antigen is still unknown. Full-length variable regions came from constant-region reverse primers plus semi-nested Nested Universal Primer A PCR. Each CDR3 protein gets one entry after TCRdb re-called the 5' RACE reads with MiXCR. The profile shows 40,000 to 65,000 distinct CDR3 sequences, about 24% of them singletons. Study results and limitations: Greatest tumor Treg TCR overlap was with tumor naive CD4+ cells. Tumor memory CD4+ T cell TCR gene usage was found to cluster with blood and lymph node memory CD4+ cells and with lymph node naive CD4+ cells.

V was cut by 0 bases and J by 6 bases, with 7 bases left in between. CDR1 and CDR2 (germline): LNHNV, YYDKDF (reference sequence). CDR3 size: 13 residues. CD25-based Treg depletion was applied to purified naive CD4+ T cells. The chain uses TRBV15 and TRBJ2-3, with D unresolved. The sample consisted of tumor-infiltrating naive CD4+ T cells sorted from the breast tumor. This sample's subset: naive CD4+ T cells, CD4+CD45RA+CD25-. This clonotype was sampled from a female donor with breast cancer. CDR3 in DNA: TGTGCCACCAGCAGAGATGGCCTCGATACGCAGTATTTT. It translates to CATSRDGLDTQYF.